Shown below are 26 T cell receptor beta chains from a single sample sequenced in a study of blood T cell repertoires in COVID-19. Generated by immunoSEQ multiplex PCR, the TCRdb table keeps only in-frame clones and is missing some. The sample records about 33,000 clones, 75% to 90% being singletons. The sequenced material came from peripheral blood. Every receptor here comes from a human donor in a cohort sampled during active COVID-19.

The CDR3 DNA reads TGTGCCAGCAGCGCCTTCAGGGACAGGGGAGCAGATACGCAGTATTTT. Its translation: CASSAFRDRGADTQYF. The J gene is TRBJ2-3, the V gene TRBV27, with TRBD1 matching 10 bases. Per the germline V gene, CDR1 is MNHEY and CDR2 is SMNVEV (reference sequence). The CDR3 consists of 16 residues. V gave up 6 bases and J gave up 4 bases; unmatched junction bases: 10.

The chain recombines TRBV19 with TRBJ1-1; D ambiguous. V lost 1 base to trimming and J lost 0 bases, with 9 bases between them. Germline V gene sequence: CDR1 LNHDA, CDR2 SQIVND (reference sequence). The CDR3 consists of 15 residues. DNA for the CDR3: TGTGCCAGTAGTATAGCAGGAAACATGAACACTGAAGCTTTCTTT. Protein: CASSIAGNMNTEAFF.

The chain employs TRBV28 and TRBJ2-1; D ambiguous. The CDR3 extends over 15 amino acids. The germline V gene encodes CDR1 MDHEN and CDR2 SYDVKM. V gave up 5 bases and J gave up 0 bases, with 11 bases separating them. CDR3 sequence reads: CASSPLPSSYNEQFF. Written as DNA, the CDR3 is TGTGCCAGCAGTCCATTGCCCAGCTCCTACAATGAGCAGTTCTTC. Based on the CDR3 plus reference TRBV28 and TRBJ2-1, the full variable domain is DVKVTQSSRYLVKRTGEKVFLECVQDMDHENMFWYRQDPGLGLRLIYFSYDVKMKEKGDIPEGYSVSREKKERFSLILESASTNQTSMYLCASSPLPSSYNEQFFGPGTRLTVL.

CDR3 DNA sequence: TGTGCCAGCAGCTCCTTAGACGGCAGGGCGGGAGTTCAGCCCCAGCATTTT. Translation: CASSSLDGRAGVQPQHF. The genes are TRBV7-9 and TRBJ1-5; TRBD1 is a possible D gene (5 bases). V lost 4 bases, J lost 6 bases, and 22 bases lay in between. Looked up from germline, CDR1 is SEHNR and CDR2 is FQNEAQ (reference sequence). The CDR3 runs to 17 residues.

This clone has only one observation. This chain links TRBV25-1 with TRBJ1-4; D may be TRBD1 (5 bases). Germline V gene data show CDR1 as MGHDK and CDR2 as SYGVNS. This CDR3 spans 14 amino acids. The V end lost 3 bases, the J end lost 7 bases, and 12 bases lay between the germline ends. DNA of the CDR3: TGTGCCAGCAGTGACTGGGACTTTAGTGAAAAACTGTTTTTT. It is translated as CASSDWDFSEKLFF.

V gene TRBV27 combines with J gene TRBJ2-7, with 7 nucleotides matching TRBD2. Germline CDR1 reads MNHEY; CDR2 reads SMNVEV (reference sequence). The CDR3 runs to 16 residues. J was trimmed by 2 bases and V by 5 bases; bases with no gene match: 12. In DNA form, the CDR3 reads TGTGCCAGCAGTCCCATGCTAGCGGATGGGCCCTACGAGCAGTACTTC. Protein: CASSPMLADGPYEQYF.

This chain uses TRBV6-5 with TRBJ1-2, with D possibly TRBD1 on 6 matching bases. This CDR3 has 13 residues. The V gene lost 7 bases and the J gene lost 4 bases, with 13 bases spanning the gap. Germline CDR1 is MNHEY and CDR2 is SVGAGI. The CDR3, as DNA: TGTGCCAGCAAGGGGGGGTTCATCTATGGCTACACCTTC. Protein: CASKGGFIYGYTF.

The chain has TRBV9 and TRBJ2-6, with 7 bases identical to TRBD1. The CDR3 has 19 residues. With 4 bases clipped from V and 0 bases from J, the junction kept 13 bases outside the gene matches. Germline V gives CDR1 SGDLS, CDR2 YYNGEE. The CDR3 loop is CASSRSPGQPFSGANVLTF. In nucleotides, the CDR3 is TGTGCCAGCAGCAGGTCCCCGGGACAGCCTTTCTCTGGGGCCAACGTCCTGACTTTC.

In this sample, this clone is medium-sized. The V call is TRBV11-2, the J call TRBJ2-1; D is perhaps TRBD2 (6 bases). This CDR3 has 17 residues. Per germline, CDR1 SGHAT and CDR2 FQNNGV. Trimming pared 5 bases from V and 4 bases from J, leaving 21 bases between. The CDR3 DNA is TGTGCCAGCAGCCCGTTCAATCCTCTAGCGATGTACAATGAGCAGTTCTTC. Protein: CASSPFNPLAMYNEQFF.

CDR3 nucleotides: TGTGCTTCGAGCTGGGGGCGGAGCGGGGAGCTGTTTTTT. Protein sequence: CASSWGRSGELFF. The rearrangement links TRBV7-2 to TRBJ2-2; D is possibly TRBD1 (6 bases). The germline CDR1 and CDR2 sequences are SGHTA and FQGNSA. The CDR3 is made up of 13 amino acids.

This sequence joins TRBV25-1 and TRBJ2-2; no definite D call. Trimming took off 4 bases at V and 1 base at J, with 7 bases between the two ends. The CDR3 has 14 amino acids. Germline values: CDR1 MGHDK, CDR2 SYGVNS. CDR3 sequence (DNA): TGTGCCAGCAGTGCCCACAAGAACACCGGGGAGCTGTTTTTT. The encoded protein is CASSAHKNTGELFF.

The CDR3 coding sequence is TGTGCCAGCAGCTTTCCCGGACTAGATAATGAGCAGTTCTTC. Translation gives CASSFPGLDNEQFF. The chain combines TRBV5-5 with TRBJ2-1, with 7 nucleotides matching TRBD2. The V segment lost 2 bases and the J segment 7 bases; nucleotides outside the gene matches: 6. This CDR3 contains 14 residues. Per the germline V gene, CDR1 is SGHKS and CDR2 is YYEKEE (reference sequence).

The gene calls are TRBV6-6 and TRBJ1-5, with TRBD1 matching over 8 bases. The length of the CDR3 is 15 residues. The junction had 7 bases not matched to a gene; V was cut back by 6 bases and J by 3 bases. Germline assignment: CDR1 MNHNY and CDR2 SVGAGI (reference sequence). The CDR3 loop is CASSHGTGHNQPQHF. The CDR3 nucleotides read TGTGCCAGCAGCCACGGGACAGGTCACAATCAGCCCCAGCATTTT.

The V gene is TRBV27, the J gene TRBJ1-3, with D perhaps matching TRBD1 (6 bases). The germline V gene has CDR1 MNHEY and CDR2 SMNVEV (reference sequence). CDR3 length: 15 amino acids. V was shortened by 3 bases and J by 3 bases, with 12 bases between the two germline ends. Here the CDR3 reads CASSFRGAGGNTIYF. DNA of the CDR3: TGTGCCAGCAGTTTCCGGGGGGCAGGTGGAAACACCATATATTTT.

The J gene is TRBJ2-5, the V gene TRBV6-5; possibly TRBD1 for D (5 bases). This CDR3 has 13 amino acids. The V and J ends lost 4 bases and 2 bases respectively, with 8 bases between them. Germline CDR1 MNHEY, CDR2 SVGAGI. CDR3 residues: CASSWQGQETQYF. The CDR3 DNA reads TGTGCCAGCAGTTGGCAGGGTCAAGAGACCCAGTACTTC.

The chain recombines TRBV9 with TRBJ2-7, with 10 bases identical to TRBD2. From germline, CDR1 is SGDLS and CDR2 YYNGEE. V lost 2 bases, J lost 3 bases, and 5 bases stayed unmatched. There are 15 residues in the CDR3. In DNA, the CDR3 is TGTGCCAGCAGCGTCACTAGCGGGGCTGACTACGAGCAGTACTTC. Translating gives CASSVTSGADYEQYF.

This chain connects TRBV28 to TRBJ1-5, with 11 bases lining up with TRBD1. The ends lost 6 bases at V and 5 bases at J; junction bases unmatched: 6. The germline V gene encodes CDR1 MDHEN and CDR2 SYDVKM. CDR3 length: 15 amino acids. The CDR3 loop reads CASSSGTGGYQPQHF. For the CDR3, the DNA is TGTGCCAGCAGCTCCGGGACAGGGGGTTATCAGCCCCAGCATTTT. Drawing the rest from reference TRBV28 and TRBJ1-5, the complete variable domain is DVKVTQSSRYLVKRTGEKVFLECVQDMDHENMFWYRQDPGLGLRLIYFSYDVKMKEKGDIPEGYSVSREKKERFSLILESASTNQTSMYLCASSSGTGGYQPQHFGDGTRLSIL.

The chain uses TRBV5-4 and TRBJ2-7; TRBD2 agrees at 13 bases. The CDR3 contains 14 residues. The trim removed 4 bases at V and 7 bases at J, leaving 5 bases unmatched. Per the germline V gene, CDR1 is SGHNT and CDR2 is YYREEE (reference sequence). DNA of the CDR3: TGTGCCAGCAGCACGATGGGACTAGCGGGAGAGCAGTACTTC. Protein: CASSTMGLAGEQYF.

CDR3 in amino acids: CASSLEAGGTNEQFF. DNA for the CDR3: TGCGCCAGCAGCTTGGAAGCGGGAGGGACGAATGAGCAGTTCTTC. V usage is TRBV5-1 and J usage is TRBJ2-1; 10 bases line up with TRBD2. The J segment lost 7 bases and the V segment lost 0 bases, leaving 4 bases of the junction unmatched. Germline V gene lookup returns CDR1 SGHRS and CDR2 YFSETQ. The CDR3 sequence is 15 residues long.

V usage is TRBV7-3 and J usage is TRBJ2-3; 7 bases line up with TRBD2. The V segment lost 5 bases and the J segment 2 bases; nucleotides outside the gene matches: 10. The CDR3 has 16 amino acids. CDR1 and CDR2 from the germline V gene are SGHTA and FQGTGA. CDR3 residues: CASSQGLAAFTDTQYF. The DNA of the CDR3 is TGTGCCAGCAGCCAAGGGCTAGCGGCCTTCACAGATACGCAGTATTTT.

In DNA, the CDR3 is TGTGCCAGCAAAGGAGGGGACGGAAACACCATATATTTT. It is translated as CASKGGDGNTIYF. This chain connects TRBV6-6 to TRBJ1-3; maybe TRBD1 (5 bases). V was pared by 7 bases and J by 4 bases, with 11 bases between. The CDR3 sequence is 13 residues long. The germline V gene has CDR1 MNHNY and CDR2 SVGAGI (reference sequence).

V usage is TRBV27 and J usage is TRBJ1-5, with 7 positions matching TRBD1. CDR1 and CDR2 from the germline V gene are MNHEY and SMNVEV (reference sequence). The V segment lost 6 bases and the J segment 4 bases; nucleotides outside the gene matches: 9. The length of the CDR3 is 15 residues. The CDR3 nucleotides read TGTGCCAGCAGAGGAACAGGGGCGATTAATCAGCCCCAGCATTTT. This gives the protein CASRGTGAINQPQHF.

This chain uses TRBV27 with TRBJ2-7; TRBD1 matches at 9 bases. The ends lost 4 bases at V and 5 bases at J; junction bases unmatched: 9. CDR1 is MNHEY, CDR2 SMNVEV, per germline (reference sequence). The CDR3 runs 15 residues. DNA for the CDR3: TGTGCCAGCAGTTACCGGGACAGGGTAAGGGACGAGCAGTACTTC. Residues: CASSYRDRVRDEQYF.

This clone was detected only a few times. The V gene is TRBV7-8, the J gene TRBJ1-2; TRBD1 matches 9 bases. This CDR3 has 17 residues. V shed 5 bases and J 3 bases; nucleotides not matched to a gene: 13. Germline CDR1 and CDR2: SGHVS and FQNEAQ. CDR3 nucleotide sequence: TGTGCCAGCAGCATTAGGGACAGGGCCTCTAACCACTATGGCTACACCTTC. It specifies CASSIRDRASNHYGYTF.

The chain is built from TRBV28 and TRBJ1-2; 8 nucleotides agree with TRBD1. In germline, CDR1 is MDHEN, CDR2 SYDVKM. This CDR3 spans 15 amino acids. V trimming: 2 bases; J trimming: 2 bases; junction bases outside the gene matches: 4. The CDR3 here is CASSLAGGYNYGYTF. The CDR3 region has the DNA TGTGCCAGCAGTTTAGCAGGGGGCTACAACTATGGCTACACCTTC.

The CDR3: CASSRRAWDREYEQYF. DNA of the CDR3: TGTGCCAGCAGTCGACGCGCGTGGGACAGGGAGTACGAGCAGTACTTC. The chain employs TRBV28 and TRBJ2-7, with 9 bases fitting TRBD1. Trimming at V came to 5 bases and at J to 4 bases, leaving 12 bases not matched to a gene. CDR3 length: 16 residues. CDR1 is MDHEN and CDR2 is SYDVKM in the germline V gene. Full variable domain (rest looked up from reference TRBV28 and TRBJ2-7): DVKVTQSSRYLVKRTGEKVFLECVQDMDHENMFWYRQDPGLGLRLIYFSYDVKMKEKGDIPEGYSVSREKKERFSLILESASTNQTSMYLCASSRRAWDREYEQYFGPGTRLTVT.